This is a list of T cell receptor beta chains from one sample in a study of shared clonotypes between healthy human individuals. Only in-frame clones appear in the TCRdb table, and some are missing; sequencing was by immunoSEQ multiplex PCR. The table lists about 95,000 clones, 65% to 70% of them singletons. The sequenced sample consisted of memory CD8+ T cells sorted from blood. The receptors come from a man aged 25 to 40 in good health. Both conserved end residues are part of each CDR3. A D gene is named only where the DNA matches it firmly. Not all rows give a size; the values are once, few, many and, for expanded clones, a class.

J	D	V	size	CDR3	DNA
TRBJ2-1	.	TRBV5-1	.	CASTRGMSSYNEQFF	TGCGCCAGCACACGCGGCATGAGCTCCTACAATGAGCAGTTCTTC
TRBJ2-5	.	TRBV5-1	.	CASSLGGSGETQYF	TGCGCCAGCAGCTTGGGAGGGAGCGGGGAGACCCAGTACTTC
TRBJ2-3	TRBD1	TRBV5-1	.	CASSDMTGNTDTQYF	TGCGCCAGCAGCGATATGACAGGGAACACAGATACGCAGTATTTT
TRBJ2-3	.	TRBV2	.	CASSLTDTQYF	TGTGCCAGCAGTCTCACAGATACGCAGTATTTT
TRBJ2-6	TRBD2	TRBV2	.	CARGLAEASGANVLTF	TGTGCCAGAGGACTAGCGGAGGCCTCTGGGGCCAACGTCCTGACTTTC
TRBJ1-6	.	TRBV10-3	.	CATDTREWDSPLHF	TGTGCCACCGATACTAGAGAATGGGATTCACCCCTCCACTTT
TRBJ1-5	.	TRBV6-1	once	CASSEAAGSNQPQHF	TGTGCCAGCAGTGAAGCGGCGGGGAGCAATCAGCCCCAGCATTTT
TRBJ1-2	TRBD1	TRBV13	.	CASSLGTGNYGYTF	TGTGCCAGCAGCTTGGGGACAGGCAATTATGGCTACACCTTC
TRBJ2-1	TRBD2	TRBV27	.	CASSLFRSGTSGTNEQFF	TGTGCCAGCAGTTTATTTCGTTCTGGGACTAGCGGGACTAATGAGCAGTTCTTC
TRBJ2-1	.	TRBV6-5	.	CASSSQSHNEQFF	TGTGCCAGCAGTTCGCAGTCGCACAATGAGCAGTTCTTC
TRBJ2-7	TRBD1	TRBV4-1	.	CASSYDRGPYEQYF	TGCGCCAGCAGCTACGACAGGGGCCCCTACGAGCAGTACTTC
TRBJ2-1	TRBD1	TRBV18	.	CASSRGQGGEQFF	TGTGCCAGCTCAAGGGGACAGGGGGGTGAGCAGTTCTTC
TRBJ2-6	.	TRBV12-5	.	CASGGTAAGQSRANVLTF	TGTGCTAGTGGTGGGACGGCTGCAGGACAAAGTCGGGCCAACGTCCTGACTTTC
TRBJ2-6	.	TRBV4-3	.	CASSQDSSSGANVLTF	TGCGCCAGCAGCCAAGATAGTAGCTCTGGGGCCAACGTCCTGACTTTC
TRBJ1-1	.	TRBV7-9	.	CASSTRTNTEAFF	TGTGCCAGCAGCACCAGGACGAACACTGAAGCTTTCTTT
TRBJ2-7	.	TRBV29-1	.	CSAGGTSYEQYF	TGCAGCGCTGGAGGGACCTCGTACGAGCAGTACTTC
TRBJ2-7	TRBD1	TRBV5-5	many	CASSISGTGTHEQYF	TGTGCCAGCAGCATATCCGGGACAGGGACCCACGAGCAGTACTTC
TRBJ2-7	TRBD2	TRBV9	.	CASSPRTNGGEVTYEQYF	TGTGCCAGCAGCCCACGGACTAATGGGGGGGAAGTCACCTACGAGCAGTACTTC
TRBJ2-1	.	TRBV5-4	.	CASSLAGGLHNEQFF	TGTGCCAGCAGCTTGGCCGGGGGACTCCACAATGAGCAGTTCTTC
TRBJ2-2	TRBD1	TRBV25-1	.	CASSISRGRTGELFF	TGTGCCAGCAGTATTTCAAGGGGGCGGACCGGGGAGCTGTTTTTT
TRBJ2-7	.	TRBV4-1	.	CASSFGGGREQYF	TGCGCCAGCAGCTTTGGAGGGGGGCGCGAGCAGTACTTC
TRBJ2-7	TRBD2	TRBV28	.	CASSFGLALYEQYF	TGTGCCAGCAGCTTCGGACTAGCATTGTACGAGCAGTACTTC
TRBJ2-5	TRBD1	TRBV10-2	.	CASSMTGGQETQYF	TGCGCCAGCAGCATGACAGGGGGACAAGAGACCCAGTACTTC
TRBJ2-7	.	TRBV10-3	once	CAIRPGLSREQYF	TGTGCCATCAGGCCGGGACTCTCCCGCGAGCAGTACTTC
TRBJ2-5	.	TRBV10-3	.	CAISDPGLIQETQYF	TGTGCCATCAGTGACCCTGGACTGATCCAAGAGACCCAGTACTTC
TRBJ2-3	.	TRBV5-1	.	CASSLEGGYTDTQYF	TGCGCCAGCAGCTTGGAGGGGGGCTACACAGATACGCAGTATTTT
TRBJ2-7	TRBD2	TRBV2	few	CARSGRSRYEQYF	TGTGCCAGGAGCGGGAGGAGTAGGTACGAGCAGTACTTC
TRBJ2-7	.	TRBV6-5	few	CASSYKPDSSYEQYF	TGTGCCAGCAGTTACAAGCCGGACAGCTCCTACGAGCAGTACTTC
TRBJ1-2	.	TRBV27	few	CASSLFRAGGYTF	TGTGCCAGCAGTTTATTCAGGGCGGGGGGCTACACCTTC
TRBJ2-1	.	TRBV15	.	CATSRDTSGHNEQFF	TGTGCCACCAGCAGAGATACGAGCGGACACAATGAGCAGTTCTTC
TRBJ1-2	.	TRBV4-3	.	CASSQPDRDYGYTF	TGCGCCAGCAGCCAACCTGACCGGGATTATGGCTACACCTTC
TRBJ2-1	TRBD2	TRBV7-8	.	CASSLRSGRQYNEQFF	TGTGCCAGCAGCTTAAGGAGCGGGAGGCAATACAATGAGCAGTTCTTC
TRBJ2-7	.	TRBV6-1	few	CASSEAYEQYF	TGTGCCAGCAGTGAGGCCTACGAGCAGTACTTC
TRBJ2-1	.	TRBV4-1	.	CASSQEIPLGGSYNEQFF	TGCGCCAGCAGCCAAGAGATCCCTCTAGGGGGCTCCTACAATGAGCAGTTCTTC
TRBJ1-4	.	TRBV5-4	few	CATTDSRGEKLFF	TGTGCCACGACGGACAGCCGGGGGGAAAAACTGTTTTTT
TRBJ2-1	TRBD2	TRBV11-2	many	CASIGLAGYNEQFF	TGTGCCAGCATAGGACTAGCGGGTTACAATGAGCAGTTCTTC
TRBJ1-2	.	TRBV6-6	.	CASSSVAPNYGYTF	TGTGCCAGCAGTTCAGTCGCACCGAACTATGGCTACACCTTC
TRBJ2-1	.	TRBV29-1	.	CSVRSGSEQFF	TGCAGCGTTCGCTCTGGAAGTGAGCAGTTCTTC
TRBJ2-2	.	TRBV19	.	CASSMQDYYTGELFF	TGTGCCAGTAGTATGCAGGACTACTACACCGGGGAGCTGTTTTTT
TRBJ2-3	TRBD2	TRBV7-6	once	CASSPGLAGDREGDTQYF	TGTGCCAGCAGCCCCGGACTAGCGGGCGATAGGGAGGGAGATACGCAGTATTTT
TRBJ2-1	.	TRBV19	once	CASSIEGLLEQFF	TGTGCCAGTAGTATAGAAGGGCTTCTTGAGCAGTTCTTC
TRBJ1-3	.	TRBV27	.	CASSFNGASGNTIYF	TGTGCCAGCAGTTTTAACGGCGCCTCTGGAAACACCATATATTTT
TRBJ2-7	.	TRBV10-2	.	CASSGTLTREVQYF	TGCGCCAGCAGTGGAACCTTGACCAGGGAAGTGCAGTACTTC
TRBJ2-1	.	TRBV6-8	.	CASSPTGLNNEQFF	TGTGCCAGCTCCCCCACCGGCCTAAACAATGAGCAGTTCTTC
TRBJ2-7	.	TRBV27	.	CASSSGNPTSYEQYF	TGTGCCAGCAGTTCGGGGAACCCGACGTCCTACGAGCAGTACTTC
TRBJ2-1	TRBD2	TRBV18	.	CASSPNGGSENEQFF	TGTGCCAGCTCACCAAATGGCGGGAGTGAGAATGAGCAGTTCTTC
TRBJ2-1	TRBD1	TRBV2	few	CASSRTGYNEQFF	TGTGCCAGCAGTAGGACAGGGTACAATGAGCAGTTCTTC
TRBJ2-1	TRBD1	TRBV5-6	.	CASSLGQGYNEQFF	TGTGCCAGCAGCTTGGGACAGGGGTACAATGAGCAGTTCTTC
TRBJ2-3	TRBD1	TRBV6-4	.	CASSDTPGQGTDTQYF	TGTGCCAGCAGCGACACGCCCGGACAGGGCACAGATACGCAGTATTTT
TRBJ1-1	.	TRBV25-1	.	CASSRVPTEAFF	TGTGCCAGCAGCAGGGTCCCCACTGAAGCTTTCTTT
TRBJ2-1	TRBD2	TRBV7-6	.	CASNQGLAGAYNEQFF	TGTGCCAGCAACCAGGGACTAGCGGGGGCCTACAATGAGCAGTTCTTC